These T cell receptor beta chains were read from a single sample in a study of tumor-infiltrating lymphocytes in primary liver carcinoma. Each CDR3 protein is one row after TCRdb ran MiXCR on the multiplex PCR reads. Of approximately 92,000 distinct CDR3 sequences listed, over 55% were seen once; the top ten hold 9.5%. The sample consisted of liver tumor tissue from sampling region 5. The receptor source for this set is a woman aged 60-75 years with primary liver carcinoma and hepatitis B virus infection. Each CDR3 is given with its conserved first and last residue. The order of the fields is CDR3 length, J gene, clone size, V gene, D gene, CDR3 DNA, CDR3 protein. A D gene is named only where the DNA matches it firmly. Clone size, where shown, is once, few, many, or a class for clones that have expanded.

11 TRBJ2-3 - TRBV29-1 TRBD1 TGCAGCGTGACGGGCAGGGGGAGTGTGTATTTT CSVTGRGSVYF
16 TRBJ2-3 - TRBV11-2 - TGTGCCAGCATCGACGGTGGGTGGAGGGATACTGATACGCAGTATTTT CASIDGGWRDTDTQYF
16 TRBJ2-1 many TRBV6-2/TRBV6-3 TRBD2 TGTGCCAGCAGTGGGACCGGGACTAGCTACTACAATGAGCAGTTCTTC CASSGTGTSYYNEQFF
16 TRBJ2-2 - TRBV28 TRBD2 TGTGCCAGCACCCAAGCGGGAGTCGGTGACATCGGGGAGCTGTTTTTC CASTQAGVGDIGELFF
13 TRBJ1-5 many TRBV28 - TGTGCCAGCCAAGACGGCTATAATCAGCCCCAGCATTTT CASQDGYNQPQHF
12 TRBJ2-3 - TRBV5-1 - TGCGCCAGCGGCTGGACCACAGATACGCAGTATTTT CASGWTTDTQYF
14 TRBJ2-5 many TRBV5-8 - TGTGCCAGCAGCCGGGGACGGCCCCAAGAGACCCAGTACTTC CASSRGRPQETQYF
15 TRBJ2-5 - TRBV11-2 TRBD2 TGTGCCAGCAACATGGGACTAGCCCTGGTGGAGACCCAGTACTTC CASNMGLALVETQYF
15 TRBJ2-4 - TRBV11-2 - TGTGCCAGCAGCTTAGACGGTTGGGGGCGCGATGTTCAGTACTTC CASSLDGWGRDVQYF
14 TRBJ2-2 many TRBV6-5 - TGTGCCAGCAGTTACACCCCTTTCACCGGGGAGCTGTTTTTT CASSYTPFTGELFF
16 TRBJ2-7 few TRBV9 TRBD2 TGTGCCAGCAGCCTTTTGAAGGCTAGCGGAGACTACGAGCAGTACTTC CASSLLKASGDYEQYF
14 TRBJ1-3 - TRBV10-3 TRBD1 TGTGCCATCACAGGGGGGAGTAACGATAACACCATATATTTC CAITGGSNDNTIYF
15 TRBJ2-4 - TRBV6-1 - TGTGCCAGCAGCGAAGTCGACGGGGGCTTGAACATTCAGTACTTC CASSEVDGGLNIQYF
17 TRBJ2-7 many TRBV11-1 TRBD2 TGTGCCAGCAGCGGGACCCTCGGACTAGCGCCGACCTACGAGCAGTACTTC CASSGTLGLAPTYEQYF
14 TRBJ2-7 many TRBV5-1 - TGCGCCAGCAGCTTGGGCCGAAGCTCCTACGAGCAGTACTTC CASSLGRSSYEQYF
17 TRBJ2-1 - TRBV7-3 - TGTGCCAGCGGCTCAAAGTCTGGTCTAGCTTCGAGCAATGAGCAGTTCTTC CASGSKSGLASSNEQFF
18 TRBJ1-3 medium-sized TRBV11-3 - TGTGCCAGCAGCTTAGTTCTGGACAGACATTTCTCTGGAAACACCATATATTTT CASSLVLDRHFSGNTIYF
19 TRBJ2-2 - TRBV12-3/TRBV12-4 TRBD2 TGTACCATCAGTCCGCCCGGGACTAGCGGGGGGGCGAACACCGGGGAGCTGTTTTTT CTISPPGTSGGANTGELFF
17 TRBJ2-1 - TRBV12-3/TRBV12-4 TRBD2 TGTGTCAGCAGGGGAGGGACTAGCGGGAGTTCCTACAATGAGCAATTCTTC CVSRGGTSGSSYNEQFF
14 TRBJ2-7 many TRBV5-6 TRBD1 TGTGCCAGCAGCCCCGACAGGGTTACGTACGAGCAGTACTTC CASSPDRVTYEQYF
11 TRBJ1-2 many TRBV5-4 - TGTGCCAGCAGCCCCGGGGATGGCTACACCTTC CASSPGDGYTF
12 TRBJ1-1 many TRBV28 - TGTGCCAGCACAGGACAGAACACTGAAGCTTTCTTT CASTGQNTEAFF
13 TRBJ1-4 - TRBV29-1 TRBD1 TGCGGCGCAACCAGGACAGGGGGAGAAAAACTGTTTTTT CGATRTGGEKLFF
15 TRBJ1-1 many TRBV4-1 TRBD1 TGCGCCAGCAGCCTATCCGGGCAGGGGGACACTGAAGCTTTCTTT CASSLSGQGDTEAFF
19 TRBJ1-2 once TRBV6-5 - TGTGCCAGCAGACCCTGGGGACAAGGGGCGCGAGGGATGAACCATGGTTACACCTTC CASRPWGQGARGMNHGYTF
14 TRBJ2-4 - TRBV29-1 TRBD2 TGCAGCGTTGGGGGGGGGTCAGCCAAAAACAGTCAGTACTTC CSVGGGSAKNSQYF
16 TRBJ2-1 - TRBV20-1 - TGCAGTGCTAGAGCCCCCGAAGCGGGCGCCTACAATGAGCAGTTCTTC CSARAPEAGAYNEQFF
15 TRBJ2-1 - TRBV7-8 - TGTGCCAGCAGATATGGGACCAACGGGACTCATGAGCAGTTCTTC CASRYGTNGTHEQFF
15 TRBJ2-7 once TRBV11-2 TRBD2 TGTGACAGCAGCCTAGAACCTAGCGGGAGCGGCGAGCAGTACTTC CDSSLEPSGSGEQYF
12 TRBJ2-7 few TRBV5-1 - TGCGCCAGCAGCTTTGAGGGGTACGAGCAGTACTTC CASSFEGYEQYF
14 TRBJ2-2 - TRBV5-4 - TGTGCCAGCAGTCAGGACGTAGGGATCAGGGAGCTGTTTTTT CASSQDVGIRELFF
13 TRBJ1-1 medium-sized TRBV12-3/TRBV12-4 - TGTGCCAGCGTTGTGGGGGCGGGAACTGAAGCTTTCTTT CASVVGAGTEAFF